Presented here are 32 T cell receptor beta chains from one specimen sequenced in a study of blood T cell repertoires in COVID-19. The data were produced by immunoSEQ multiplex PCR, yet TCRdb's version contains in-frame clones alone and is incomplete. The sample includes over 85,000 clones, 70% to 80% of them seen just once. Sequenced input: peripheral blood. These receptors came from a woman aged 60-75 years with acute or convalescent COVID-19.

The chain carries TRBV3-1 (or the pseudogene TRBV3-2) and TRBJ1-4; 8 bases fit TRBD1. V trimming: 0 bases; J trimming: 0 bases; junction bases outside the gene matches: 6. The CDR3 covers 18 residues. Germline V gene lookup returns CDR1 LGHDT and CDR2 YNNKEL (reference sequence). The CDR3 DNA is TGTGCCAGCAGCCAAGATGACAGGGGCGAGGCAACTAATGAAAAACTGTTTTTT. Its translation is CASSQDDRGEATNEKLFF.

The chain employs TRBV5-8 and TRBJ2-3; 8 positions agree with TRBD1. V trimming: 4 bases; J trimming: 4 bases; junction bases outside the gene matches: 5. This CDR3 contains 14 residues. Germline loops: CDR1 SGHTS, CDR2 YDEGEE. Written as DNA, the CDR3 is TGTGCCAGCAGCCTCGGACAGGGCCCAGATACGCAGTATTTT. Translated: CASSLGQGPDTQYF.

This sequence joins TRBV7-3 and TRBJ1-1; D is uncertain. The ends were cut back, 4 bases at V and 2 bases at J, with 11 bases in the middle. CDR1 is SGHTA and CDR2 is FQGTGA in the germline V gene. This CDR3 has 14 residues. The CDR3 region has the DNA TGTGCCAGCAGCTCGACGGCGGGAAACACTGAAGCTTTCTTT. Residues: CASSSTAGNTEAFF.

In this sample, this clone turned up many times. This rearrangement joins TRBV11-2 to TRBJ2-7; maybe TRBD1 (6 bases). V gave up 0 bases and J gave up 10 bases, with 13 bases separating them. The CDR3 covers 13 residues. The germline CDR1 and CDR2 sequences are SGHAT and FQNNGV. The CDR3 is CASSLDLGRGQYF. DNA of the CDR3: TGTGCCAGCAGCTTAGATCTGGGCAGGGGCCAGTACTTC.

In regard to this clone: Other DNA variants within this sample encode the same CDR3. CDR3 DNA: TGCGCCAGCAGCTTTCAGGGAACCGGGGAGCTGTTTTTT. Translation gives CASSFQGTGELFF. The chain links TRBV5-1 to TRBJ2-2, with a weak D call TRBD1 (5 bases). This CDR3 contains 13 residues. The V end was cut by 2 bases, the J end by 5 bases, with 7 bases between. The germline V gene has CDR1 SGHRS and CDR2 YFSETQ.

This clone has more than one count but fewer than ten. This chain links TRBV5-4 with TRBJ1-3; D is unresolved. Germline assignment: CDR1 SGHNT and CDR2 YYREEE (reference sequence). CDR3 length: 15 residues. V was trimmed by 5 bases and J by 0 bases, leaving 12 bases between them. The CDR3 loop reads CASSSHGSSGNTIYF. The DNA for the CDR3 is TGTGCCAGCAGTTCGCACGGGAGCTCTGGAAACACCATATATTTT.

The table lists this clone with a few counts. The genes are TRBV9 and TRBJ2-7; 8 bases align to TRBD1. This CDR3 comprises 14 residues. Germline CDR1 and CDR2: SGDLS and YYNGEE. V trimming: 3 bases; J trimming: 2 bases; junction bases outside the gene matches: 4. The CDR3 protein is CASSATGQAYEQYF. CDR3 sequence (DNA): TGTGCCAGCAGCGCGACGGGACAGGCCTACGAGCAGTACTTC.

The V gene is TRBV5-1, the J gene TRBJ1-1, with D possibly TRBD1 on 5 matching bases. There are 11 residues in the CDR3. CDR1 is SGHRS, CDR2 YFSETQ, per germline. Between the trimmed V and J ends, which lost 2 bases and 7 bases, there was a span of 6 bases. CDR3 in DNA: TGCGCCAGCAGCTTCCAGGGTGAAGCTTTCTTT. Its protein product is CASSFQGEAFF. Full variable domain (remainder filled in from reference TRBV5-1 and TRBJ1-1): KAGVTQTPRYLIKTRGQQVTLSCSPISGHRSVSWYQQTPGQGLQFLFEYFSETQRNKGNFPGRFSGRQFSNSRSEMNVSTLELGDSALYLCASSFQGEAFFGQGTRLTVV.

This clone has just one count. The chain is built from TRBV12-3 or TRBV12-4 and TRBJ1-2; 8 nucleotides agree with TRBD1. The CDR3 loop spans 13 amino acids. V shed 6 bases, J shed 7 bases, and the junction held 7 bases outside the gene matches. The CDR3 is CASSHRGVSGYTF. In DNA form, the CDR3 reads TGTGCCAGCAGCCACAGGGGGGTTAGTGGCTACACCTTC.

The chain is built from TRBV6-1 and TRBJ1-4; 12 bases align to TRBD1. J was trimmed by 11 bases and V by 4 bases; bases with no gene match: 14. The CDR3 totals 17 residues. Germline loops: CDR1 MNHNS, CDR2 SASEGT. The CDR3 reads CASSGGTGGAESEKLFF. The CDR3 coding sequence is TGTGCCAGCAGTGGGGGGACAGGGGGCGCGGAATCTGAGAAACTGTTTTTT.

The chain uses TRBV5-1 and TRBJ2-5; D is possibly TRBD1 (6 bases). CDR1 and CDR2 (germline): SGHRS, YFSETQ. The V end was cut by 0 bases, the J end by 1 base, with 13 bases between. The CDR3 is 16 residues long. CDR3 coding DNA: TGCGCCAGCAGCTTGGCTACAGGGCCCCCCCAAGAGACCCAGTACTTC. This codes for CASSLATGPPQETQYF.

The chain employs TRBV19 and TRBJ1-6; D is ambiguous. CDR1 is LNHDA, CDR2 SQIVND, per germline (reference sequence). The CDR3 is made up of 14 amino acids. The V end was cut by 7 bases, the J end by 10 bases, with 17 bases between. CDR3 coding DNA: TGTGCCAGTAAAAACCCTACTAAATACTCACCCCTCCACTTT. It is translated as CASKNPTKYSPLHF.

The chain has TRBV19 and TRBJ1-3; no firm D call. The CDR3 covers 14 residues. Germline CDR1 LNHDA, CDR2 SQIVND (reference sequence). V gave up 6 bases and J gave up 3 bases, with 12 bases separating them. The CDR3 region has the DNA TGTGCCAGTAGCATCGAGTCCTATGGAAACACCATATATTTT. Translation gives CASSIESYGNTIYF.

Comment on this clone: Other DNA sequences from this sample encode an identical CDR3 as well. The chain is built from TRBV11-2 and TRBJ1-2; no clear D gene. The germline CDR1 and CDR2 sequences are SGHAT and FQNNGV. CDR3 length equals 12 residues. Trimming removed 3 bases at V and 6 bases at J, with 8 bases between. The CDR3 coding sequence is TGTGCCAGCAGCTTGGGGAGGGATGGCTACACCTTC. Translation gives CASSLGRDGYTF.

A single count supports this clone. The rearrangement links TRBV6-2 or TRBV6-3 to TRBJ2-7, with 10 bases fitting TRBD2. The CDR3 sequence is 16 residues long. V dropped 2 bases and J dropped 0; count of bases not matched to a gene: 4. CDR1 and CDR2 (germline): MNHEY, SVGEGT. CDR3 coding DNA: TGTGCCAGCAGTTACGCCAGCGGGGGGGCCTCCTACGAGCAGTACTTC. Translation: CASSYASGGASYEQYF.

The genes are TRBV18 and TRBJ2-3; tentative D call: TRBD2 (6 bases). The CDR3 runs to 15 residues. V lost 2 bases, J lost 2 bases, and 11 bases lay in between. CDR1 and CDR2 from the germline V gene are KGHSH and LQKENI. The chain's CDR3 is CASSPVGGNTDTQYF. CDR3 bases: TGTGCCAGCTCACCAGTCGGGGGAAACACAGATACGCAGTATTTT.

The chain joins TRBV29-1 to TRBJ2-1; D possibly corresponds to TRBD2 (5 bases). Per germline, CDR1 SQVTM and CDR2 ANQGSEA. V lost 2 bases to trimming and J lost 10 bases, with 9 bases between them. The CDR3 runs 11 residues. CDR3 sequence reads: CSVERGNEQFF. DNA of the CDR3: TGCAGCGTTGAACGGGGTAACGAGCAGTTCTTC.

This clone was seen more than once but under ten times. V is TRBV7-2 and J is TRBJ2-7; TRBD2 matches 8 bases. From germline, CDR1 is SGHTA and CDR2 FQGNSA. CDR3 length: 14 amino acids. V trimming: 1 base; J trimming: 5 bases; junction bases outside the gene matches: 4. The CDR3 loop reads CASSLVRGGNEQYF. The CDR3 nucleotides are TGTGCCAGCAGCTTAGTACGGGGGGGAAACGAGCAGTACTTC. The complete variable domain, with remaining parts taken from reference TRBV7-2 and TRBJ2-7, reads GAGVSQSPSNKVTEKGKDVELRCDPISGHTALYWYRQSLGQGLEFLIYFQGNSAPDKSGLPSDRFSAERTGGSVSTLTIQRTQQEDSAVYLCASSLVRGGNEQYFGPGTRLTVT.

As DNA, the CDR3 is TGTGCCAGCAGCCCAGGGGGCGCGGACACCGGGGAGCTGTTTTTT. Translated: CASSPGGADTGELFF. The genes are TRBV9 and TRBJ2-2; 8 nucleotides match TRBD1. Germline CDR1 reads SGDLS; CDR2 reads YYNGEE. This CDR3 contains 15 residues. J lost 3 bases, V lost 4 bases, and 5 bases had no gene match.

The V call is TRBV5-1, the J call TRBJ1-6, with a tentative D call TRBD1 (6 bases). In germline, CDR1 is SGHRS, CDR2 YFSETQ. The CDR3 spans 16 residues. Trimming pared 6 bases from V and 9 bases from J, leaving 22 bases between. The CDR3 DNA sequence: TGCGCCAGCAAGCGGGAAGGAACGGGGGGCCCTTCACCCCTCCACTTT. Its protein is CASKREGTGGPSPLHF. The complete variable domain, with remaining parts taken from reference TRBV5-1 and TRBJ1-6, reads KAGVTQTPRYLIKTRGQQVTLSCSPISGHRSVSWYQQTPGQGLQFLFEYFSETQRNKGNFPGRFSGRQFSNSRSEMNVSTLELGDSALYLCASKREGTGGPSPLHFGNGTRLTVT.

The CDR3 loop is CASTWTGNEKLFF. The CDR3 DNA reads as TGCGCCAGCACCTGGACAGGGAATGAAAAACTGTTTTTT. This chain joins TRBV5-1 and TRBJ1-4, with 8 bases lining up with TRBD1. The CDR3 contains 13 residues. Trimming took 6 bases from V and 5 from J; bases not matched to a gene: 3. Per germline, CDR1 SGHRS and CDR2 YFSETQ.

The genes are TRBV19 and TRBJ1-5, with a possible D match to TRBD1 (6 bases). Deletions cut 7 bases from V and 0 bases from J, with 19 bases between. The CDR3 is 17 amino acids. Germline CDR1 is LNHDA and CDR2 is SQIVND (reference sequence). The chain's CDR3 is CASKETGAHNSNQPQHF. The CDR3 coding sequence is TGTGCCAGTAAAGAGACAGGCGCTCATAATAGCAATCAGCCCCAGCATTTT.

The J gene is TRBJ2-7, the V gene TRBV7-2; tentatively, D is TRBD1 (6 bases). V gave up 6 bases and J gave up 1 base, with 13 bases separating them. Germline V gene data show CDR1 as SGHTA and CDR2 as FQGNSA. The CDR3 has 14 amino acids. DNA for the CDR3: TGTGCCAGCAGGCCGGCAGGGGTTTCCTACGAGCAGTACTTC. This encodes CASRPAGVSYEQYF.

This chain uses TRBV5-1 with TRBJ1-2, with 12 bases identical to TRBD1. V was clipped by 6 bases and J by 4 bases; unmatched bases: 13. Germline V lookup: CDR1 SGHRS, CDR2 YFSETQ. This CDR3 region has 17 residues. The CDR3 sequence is CASKPGTGGAGGYGYTF. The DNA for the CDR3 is TGCGCCAGCAAACCCGGGACAGGGGGCGCAGGAGGCTATGGCTACACCTTC.

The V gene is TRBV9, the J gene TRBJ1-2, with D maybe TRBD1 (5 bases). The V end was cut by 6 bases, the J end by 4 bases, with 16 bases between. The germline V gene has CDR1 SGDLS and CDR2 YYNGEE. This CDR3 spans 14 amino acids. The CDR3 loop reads CASTPSGGTYGYTF. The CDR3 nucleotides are TGTGCCAGCACTCCCTCGGGGGGGACCTATGGCTACACCTTC. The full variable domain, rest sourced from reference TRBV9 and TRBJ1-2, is DSGVTQTPKHLITATGQRVTLRCSPRSGDLSVYWYQQSLDQGLQFLIQYYNGEERAKGNILERFSAQQFPDLHSELNLSSLELGDSALYFCASTPSGGTYGYTFGSGTRLTVV.

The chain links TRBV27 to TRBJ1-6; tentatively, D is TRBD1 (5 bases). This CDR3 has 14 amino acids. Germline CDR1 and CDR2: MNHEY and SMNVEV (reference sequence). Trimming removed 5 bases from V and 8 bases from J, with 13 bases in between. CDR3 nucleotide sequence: TGTGCCAGCAGTGCTAGGGGTGTGTATTCACCCCTCCACTTT. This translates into CASSARGVYSPLHF.

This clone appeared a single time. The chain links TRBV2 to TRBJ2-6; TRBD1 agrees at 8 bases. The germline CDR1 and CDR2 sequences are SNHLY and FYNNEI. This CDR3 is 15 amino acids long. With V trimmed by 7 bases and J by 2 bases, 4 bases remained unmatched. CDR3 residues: CASKSDRAGANVLTF. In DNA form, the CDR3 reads TGTGCCAGCAAGTCGGACAGGGCTGGGGCCAACGTCCTGACTTTC.

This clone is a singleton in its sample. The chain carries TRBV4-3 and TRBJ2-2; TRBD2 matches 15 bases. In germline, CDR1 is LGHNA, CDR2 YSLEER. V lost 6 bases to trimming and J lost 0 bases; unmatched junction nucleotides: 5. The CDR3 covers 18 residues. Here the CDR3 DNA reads TGCGCCAGCAGTCGAGGGACTAGCGGGGGGCCGAACACCGGGGAGCTGTTTTTT. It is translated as CASSRGTSGGPNTGELFF.

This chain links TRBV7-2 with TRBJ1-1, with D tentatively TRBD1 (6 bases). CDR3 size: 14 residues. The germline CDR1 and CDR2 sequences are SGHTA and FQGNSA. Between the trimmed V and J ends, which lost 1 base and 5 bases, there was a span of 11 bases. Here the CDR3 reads CASSLGQGWTEAFF. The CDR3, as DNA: TGTGCCAGCAGCTTAGGGCAGGGGTGGACTGAAGCTTTCTTT.

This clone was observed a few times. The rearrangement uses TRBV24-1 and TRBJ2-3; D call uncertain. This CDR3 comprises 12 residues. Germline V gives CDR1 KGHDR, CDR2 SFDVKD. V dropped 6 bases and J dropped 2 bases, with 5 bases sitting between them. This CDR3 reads CATSTTTDTQYF. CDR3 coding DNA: TGTGCCACCAGTACAACCACAGATACGCAGTATTTT.

For the CDR3, the DNA is TGTGCCAGCAGACACGGGACAGGGGGTGAAGCTTTCTTT. This encodes CASRHGTGGEAFF. This chain links TRBV28 with TRBJ1-1, with 11 nucleotides matching TRBD1. The trim removed 6 bases at V and 7 bases at J, leaving 4 bases unmatched. Germline V gives CDR1 MDHEN, CDR2 SYDVKM. This CDR3 region has 13 residues. Supplemented by reference TRBV28 and TRBJ1-1, the full variable domain reads DVKVTQSSRYLVKRTGEKVFLECVQDMDHENMFWYRQDPGLGLRLIYFSYDVKMKEKGDIPEGYSVSREKKERFSLILESASTNQTSMYLCASRHGTGGEAFFGQGTRLTVV.

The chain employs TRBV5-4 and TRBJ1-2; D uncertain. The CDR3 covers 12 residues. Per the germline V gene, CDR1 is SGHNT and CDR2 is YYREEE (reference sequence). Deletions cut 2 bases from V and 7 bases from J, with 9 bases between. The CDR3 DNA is TGTGCCAGCAGCTTCGTCACCGGTGGCTACACCTTC. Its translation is CASSFVTGGYTF. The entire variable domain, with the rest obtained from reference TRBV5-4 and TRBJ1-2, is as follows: ETGVTQSPTHLIKTRGQQVTLRCSSQSGHNTVSWYQQALGQGPQFIFQYYREEENGRGNFPPRFSGLQFPNYSSELNVNALELDDSALYLCASSFVTGGYTFGSGTRLTVV.